The clone carrying this T cell receptor (beta chain) was picked up a small number of times. As yet, its antigen is unknown. Adult donors, all healthy and HIV-negative, had no recent acute infections or vaccinations. The sample is drawn from a study of shared clonotypes between healthy human individuals. Findings of the study overall: Sample collection involved blood only; tissue repertoires are likely different. The four-donor shared clonotypes exceeded non-shared clonotypes in generation probability, with non-shared ones scoring lower.

This CDR3 comprises 18 residues. Deletions cut 6 bases from V and 2 bases from J, with 25 bases between. Germline values: CDR1 KGHSH, CDR2 LQKENI. Assay: immunoSEQ multiplex PCR; the TCRdb copy retains only in-frame clones and omits some. Here the sample spans 2 million to 3 million clones, over 85% being singletons. V and J are TRBV18 and TRBJ1-2, with D possibly being TRBD1 (6 bases). The clonotype was recovered from a man aged 18 to 29 in good health. Some clones in this sample may be carry-over from other donors' samples. Sequencing was carried out using naive CD4+ T cells from PBMCs. Specified subset: CD45RA+ positively selected. CDR3 sequence: CASSSPGRGGAQNYGYTF. In nucleotides, the CDR3 is TGTGCCAGCTCTTCACCGGGTCGAGGGGGGGCGCAGAACTATGGCTACACCTTC. The full variable domain, its missing parts supplied by reference TRBV18 and TRBJ1-2, is NAGVMQNPRHLVRRRGQEARLRCSPMKGHSHVYWYRQLPEEGLKFMVYLQKENIIDESGMPKERFSAEFPKEGPSILRIQQVVRGDSAAYFCASSSPGRGGAQNYGYTFGSGTRLTVV.